One sample yielded the 25 T cell receptor beta chains listed below, sequenced in a study of T cell repertoires in cytomegalovirus infection. Each CDR3 protein is one row after TCRdb ran MiXCR on the reads. The sample records about 490,000 distinct CDR3 sequences, roughly 10% being singletons. The material sequenced was PBMCs. The source of these receptors is a human donor in good health (CMV status not recorded). Some clones in this sample may be carry-over from other donors' samples.

This sequence joins TRBV29-1 and TRBJ2-3; D may be TRBD1 or TRBD2 (6 bases each). The V end lost 4 bases, the J end lost 3 bases, and 14 bases lay between the germline ends. This CDR3 contains 14 residues. Germline CDR1 and CDR2: SQVTM and ANQGSEA. For the CDR3, the DNA is TGCAGCGTTGTAGGGGGAGGTCGTACAGATACGCAGTATTTT. Residues: CSVVGGGRTDTQYF.

The chain joins TRBV29-1 to TRBJ1-5, with 8 bases fitting TRBD1. Unmatched junction bases numbered 8, after V lost 6 bases and J lost 4 bases. The germline gives CDR1 SQVTM, CDR2 ANQGSEA. This CDR3 contains 14 residues. The CDR3 DNA sequence: TGCAGCGTGGTAGGACAGGGCTCTAATCAGCCCCAGCATTTT. Amino acid sequence: CSVVGQGSNQPQHF.

The chain combines TRBV10-3 with TRBJ1-3; the D gene is possibly TRBD1 (6 bases). Germline CDR1 ENHRY, CDR2 SYGVKD. CDR3 length: 15 residues. Trimming left V 11 bases short and J 0 bases short, with 17 bases between. This chain's CDR3 is CAASRLGGSGNTIYF. The CDR3 DNA sequence: TGTGCCGCCTCCCGACTAGGGGGCTCTGGAAACACCATATATTTT.

In its sample, this clonotype was seen many times. V gene TRBV7-8 combines with J gene TRBJ2-3, with 8 bases matching TRBD2. Germline V CDR1 and CDR2: SGHVS, FQNEAQ. V gave up 8 bases and J gave up 6 bases; unmatched junction bases: 10. The CDR3 has 14 residues. The CDR3 loop reads CASYTGGEADTQYF. CDR3 nucleotide sequence: TGTGCCAGCTATACCGGGGGGGAGGCCGATACGCAGTATTTT.

This clonotype was seen ten or more times. This chain links TRBV12-3 or TRBV12-4 with TRBJ1-3; D remains ambiguous. CDR3 length: 15 amino acids. V was trimmed by 3 bases and J by 0 bases, leaving 9 bases between them. This chain's CDR3 is CASSLTEDSGNTIYF. CDR3 in DNA: TGTGCCAGCAGTTTGACGGAGGACTCTGGAAACACCATATATTTT.

This clonotype was seen many times. This chain joins TRBV28 and TRBJ2-1; 14 nucleotides agree with TRBD2. CDR3 size: 22 residues. The V gene end was trimmed by 3 bases and the J gene end by 4 bases; junction bases not matched to a gene: 20. Germline V gives CDR1 MDHEN, CDR2 SYDVKM. DNA of the CDR3: TGTGCCAGCAGTTTCCACTCCTACAATACCGGGACTAGCGGGAGTATGTACAATGAGCAGTTCTTC. This sequence encodes CASSFHSYNTGTSGSMYNEQFF.

This clonotype showed up many times. As DNA, the CDR3 is TGTGCCAGCAGTTTCCAACTACCTAGGGAGCGCACAGATACGCAGTATTTT. Its protein product is CASSFQLPRERTDTQYF. This sequence joins TRBV28 and TRBJ2-3, with D perhaps TRBD2 (5 bases). Trimming took 3 bases from V and 1 from J, leaving 17 bases between them. The CDR3 spans 17 residues. Germline V CDR1 and CDR2: MDHEN, SYDVKM.

In its sample, this clonotype was seen a few times. This rearrangement joins TRBV2 to TRBJ1-4; 9 bases are shared with TRBD1. The CDR3 totals 15 residues. Germline assignment: CDR1 SNHLY and CDR2 FYNNEI. V lost 0 bases and J lost 7; bases outside the gene matches: 3. The DNA of the CDR3 is TGTGCCAGCAGTGAAGCGAAGGGACAGGGTGAAAAACTGTTTTTT. Its protein is CASSEAKGQGEKLFF.

In its sample, this clonotype was seen many times. CDR3 region: CASSQSGEGIGYEQYF. In DNA, the CDR3 is TGCGCCAGCAGCCAATCGGGAGAAGGGATCGGCTACGAGCAGTACTTC. The chain employs TRBV4-1 and TRBJ2-7; D perhaps matches TRBD2 (6 bases). The CDR3 is 16 amino acids. Germline CDR1 is MGHRA and CDR2 is YSYEKL. The V gene lost 2 bases and the J gene lost 3 bases, with 17 bases spanning the gap.

This clonotype occurred many times. The chain combines TRBV5-1 with TRBJ1-6; D is undetermined. The CDR3 is 15 residues long. Germline V gives CDR1 SGHRS, CDR2 YFSETQ. Trimming took off 0 bases at V and 5 bases at J, with 9 bases between the two ends. The CDR3: CASSLGTENNSPLHF. The CDR3 bases are TGCGCCAGCAGCTTGGGGACCGAAAATAATTCACCCCTCCACTTT.

This clonotype was picked up many times. The chain is built from TRBV5-6 and TRBJ2-7; no clear D gene. Germline V gene sequence: CDR1 SGHDT, CDR2 YYEEEE. Trimming removed 3 bases at V and 0 bases at J, with 10 bases between. CDR3 size: 14 residues. This CDR3 is CASSYPFSSYEQYF. CDR3 DNA: TGTGCCAGCAGCTACCCCTTTTCCTCCTACGAGCAGTACTTC. Drawing the rest from reference TRBV5-6 and TRBJ2-7, the complete variable domain is DAGVTQSPTHLIKTRGQQVTLRCSPKSGHDTVSWYQQALGQGPQFIFQYYEEEERQRGNFPDRFSGHQFPNYSSELNVNALLLGDSALYLCASSYPFSSYEQYFGPGTRLTVT.

This clonotype has only a few counts. V gene TRBV5-1 combines with J gene TRBJ2-1, with D tentatively TRBD1 (5 bases). Trimming left V 7 bases short and J 2 bases short, with 13 bases between. Germline V gene lookup returns CDR1 SGHRS and CDR2 YFSETQ. The CDR3 covers 14 residues. CDR3 region: CASRNDSPYNEQFF. The CDR3, as DNA: TGCGCCAGCCGAAACGACAGCCCCTACAATGAGCAGTTCTTC.

This clonotype was seen a few times. The chain is built from TRBV12-3 or TRBV12-4 and TRBJ2-2, with a possible D match to TRBD1 (5 bases). The CDR3 has 13 residues. DNA of the CDR3: TGTGCATGGGGCCTAGATCGCACCGGGGAGCTGTTTTTT. Translated, it gives CAWGLDRTGELFF.

This clonotype was seen a few times. V usage is TRBV29-1 and J usage is TRBJ2-7; tentative D call: TRBD2 (5 bases). This CDR3 is 11 amino acids long. Looked up from germline, CDR1 is SQVTM and CDR2 is ANQGSEA. For the CDR3, the DNA is TGCGCGGGCAGGAGCTCCTACGAGCAGTACTTC. Protein product: CAGRSSYEQYF.

This chain connects TRBV30 to TRBJ2-7, with 13 bases aligning to TRBD2. The CDR3 has 14 amino acids. The V gene's germline CDR1 is GTSNPN and CDR2 SVGIG (reference sequence). In DNA form, the CDR3 reads TGTGCTTCGAGGACTAGCGGGAGCTCCTACGAGCAGTACTTC. Translated: CASRTSGSSYEQYF.

This clonotype was seen at least ten times. The chain employs TRBV2 and TRBJ1-1, with D unclear. The V gene's germline CDR1 is SNHLY and CDR2 FYNNEI. The CDR3 contains 13 residues. Between the trimmed V and J ends, which lost 6 bases and 1 base, there was a span of 9 bases. CDR3 nucleotides: TGTGCCAGCAGCGCTGGTCCGAACACTGAAGCTTTCTTT. Translating gives CASSAGPNTEAFF.

There are a few counts of this clonotype. V and J are TRBV20-1 and TRBJ1-1; no reliable D call. V lost 1 base to trimming and J lost 0 bases, with 9 bases between them. This CDR3 contains 14 residues. Germline CDR1 is DFQATT and CDR2 is SNEGSKA (reference sequence). In DNA, the CDR3 is TGCAGTGCTAGAGGCGTGACCTTGAACACTGAAGCTTTCTTT. It codes for CSARGVTLNTEAFF.

The chain recombines TRBV5-1 with TRBJ2-3; D gene unclear. V dropped 4 bases and J dropped 6 bases, with 6 bases sitting between them. Germline-derived CDR1 and CDR2 are SGHRS and YFSETQ. The CDR3 consists of 11 residues. CDR3 bases: TGCGCCAGCAGCATCCAGGATACGCAGTATTTT. Translating gives CASSIQDTQYF.

This clonotype was detected ten times or more. The chain is built from TRBV27 and TRBJ2-2, with D uncertain. Germline loops: CDR1 MNHEY, CDR2 SMNVEV (reference sequence). The V end lost 3 bases, the J end lost 7 bases, and 15 bases lay between the germline ends. CDR3 length: 15 amino acids. In nucleotides, the CDR3 is TGTGCCAGCAGTTTGGCCCCCCGGTCTGGCGGGGAGCTGTTTTTT. It yields the protein CASSLAPRSGGELFF.

This clonotype came up a few times. The CDR3 DNA is TGCAGTGCTAGAAGACCGGGACAGCCTGGTCAGCCCCAGCATTTT. It translates to CSARRPGQPGQPQHF. The chain employs TRBV20-1 and TRBJ1-5; 7 nucleotides agree with TRBD1. CDR1 and CDR2 from the germline V gene are DFQATT and SNEGSKA (reference sequence). The J segment lost 6 bases and the V segment lost 2 bases, leaving 10 bases of the junction unmatched. This CDR3 comprises 15 residues.

Many counts were recorded for this clonotype. The chain joins TRBV6-1 to TRBJ1-5; D remains ambiguous. The CDR3 length is 13 residues. V shed 4 bases and J shed 8 bases, with 12 bases lying between them. Germline assignment: CDR1 MNHNS and CDR2 SASEGT. The CDR3 protein is CASSAVTWEPQHF. As DNA, the CDR3 is TGTGCCAGCAGTGCCGTGACCTGGGAGCCCCAGCATTTT.

This clonotype was detected ten times or more. The chain is built from TRBV6-5 and TRBJ2-1; 10 nucleotides line up with TRBD1. The germline V gene has CDR1 MNHEY and CDR2 SVGAGI. The CDR3 consists of 14 residues. The J segment lost 8 bases and the V segment lost 6 bases, leaving 7 bases of the junction unmatched. Here the CDR3 reads CASRPGQGQHEQFF. CDR3 nucleotides: TGTGCCAGCAGACCGGGACAGGGGCAGCATGAGCAGTTCTTC.

The rearrangement joins TRBV20-1 to TRBJ2-7, with TRBD2 identical over 8 bases. Germline trimming cut 5 bases from V and 0 bases from J; bases unmatched to any gene: 6. The CDR3 runs 14 residues. Germline loops: CDR1 DFQATT, CDR2 SNEGSKA (reference sequence). The CDR3 is CSAGVAGSSYEQYF. The DNA for the CDR3 is TGCAGTGCTGGTGTAGCGGGAAGCTCCTACGAGCAGTACTTC.

A few counts support this clonotype. V and J are TRBV10-3 and TRBJ2-7, with D possibly being TRBD2 (5 bases). CDR1 is ENHRY and CDR2 is SYGVKD in the germline V gene. CDR3 size: 14 residues. V lost 0 bases to trimming and J lost 4 bases, with 10 bases between them. The CDR3 DNA is TGTGCCATCAGTGAGTCAAGTCTAGCATACGAGCAGTACTTC. It specifies CAISESSLAYEQYF.

There are many counts of this clonotype. This chain links TRBV7-3 with TRBJ2-5; 12 bases agree with TRBD2. CDR1 and CDR2 (germline): SGHTA, FQGTGA. J was trimmed by 5 bases and V by 5 bases; bases with no gene match: 9. This CDR3 has 16 amino acids. The CDR3 DNA reads as TGTGCCAGCAGCGAAAGACTAGCGGGAGTCGGGGAGACCCAGTACTTC. Translated: CASSERLAGVGETQYF.